The rows below give T cell receptor beta chains drawn from one sample of a study of shared T cell receptors in the human thymus. The protocol was immunoSEQ multiplex PCR, while the TCRdb copy is restricted to in-frame clones and leaves out a portion. The top ten hold 0.0095% to 0.013% of the sample, which has about 730,000 clones, roughly 88% seen once. The sample was also linked to a second study, of human thymus T cells.

The specimen sequenced was thymocytes. The source is a girl under three years old with a congenital heart defect. CDR3s leave out the opening cysteine and the closing phenylalanine or tryptophan. Fields, in order: V gene, J gene, CDR3 protein.

v_call: TRBV27
j_call: TRBJ2-1
cdr3_aa: ASRKSGTSGGAEDEQF

v_call: TRBV6-1
j_call: TRBJ1-2
cdr3_aa: ASRPGTPPNYGYT

v_call: TRBV7-2
j_call: TRBJ1-1
cdr3_aa: ASSLASVGQGMGSCTEAF

v_call: TRBV6-5
j_call: TRBJ1-2
cdr3_aa: ASSYSGGYGYT

v_call: TRBV5-1
j_call: TRBJ1-1
cdr3_aa: ASSLYGQPPENTEAF

v_call: TRBV14
j_call: TRBJ2-1
cdr3_aa: ASSQEISPASGGGEQF

v_call: TRBV7-6
j_call: TRBJ2-2
cdr3_aa: ASSLAVRAHTGELF

v_call: TRBV13
j_call: TRBJ2-1
cdr3_aa: ASSNPGLAGGWEQF

v_call: TRBV5-5
j_call: TRBJ1-6
cdr3_aa: ASSFGTRGSPLH

v_call: TRBV6-6
j_call: TRBJ1-2
cdr3_aa: ASSYRDRFSNYGYT

v_call: TRBV28
j_call: TRBJ1-2
cdr3_aa: ASSAGPGQSLNYGYT

v_call: TRBV27
j_call: TRBJ2-5
cdr3_aa: ASSLRLAGGQETQY

v_call: TRBV11-2
j_call: TRBJ2-7
cdr3_aa: ASSLGGQTYEQY

v_call: TRBV7-2
j_call: TRBJ2-5
cdr3_aa: ASSFAPTSGGVEETQY

v_call: TRBV5-8
j_call: TRBJ2-7
cdr3_aa: ASSTTPSY

v_call: TRBV4-1
j_call: TRBJ2-5
cdr3_aa: ASSQAGGSQKETQY

v_call: TRBV10-3
j_call: TRBJ2-7
cdr3_aa: AIRQQGTALYEQY

v_call: TRBV7-9
j_call: TRBJ2-6
cdr3_aa: ASSLLVTGSSGANVLT

v_call: TRBV6-1
j_call: TRBJ1-5
cdr3_aa: ASSEASRSLSNQPQH

v_call: TRBV2
j_call: TRBJ2-7
cdr3_aa: ASRQQGGPLEQY

v_call: TRBV4-1
j_call: TRBJ1-5
cdr3_aa: ASSQGSTGGAVESQPQH

v_call: TRBV29-1
j_call: TRBJ1-4
cdr3_aa: SVREDGLF

v_call: TRBV4-2
j_call: TRBJ2-1
cdr3_aa: ASRPLDSNEQF

v_call: TRBV4-1
j_call: TRBJ1-6
cdr3_aa: ASSQSYQVAPLH

v_call: TRBV14
j_call: TRBJ2-5
cdr3_aa: ASSQTGGEVTQY

v_call: TRBV9
j_call: TRBJ2-3
cdr3_aa: ASSVASTSGGRADTQY

v_call: TRBV4-3
j_call: TRBJ1-2
cdr3_aa: ASSQEEDRGGDYGYT

v_call: TRBV10-3
j_call: TRBJ2-1
cdr3_aa: AISKIPTGAAIYNEQF

v_call: TRBV5-1
j_call: TRBJ1-2
cdr3_aa: ASSLAGVAGPLGYT

v_call: TRBV6-5
j_call: TRBJ1-2
cdr3_aa: ASRETGKTNYGYT

v_call: TRBV6-1
j_call: TRBJ1-3
cdr3_aa: ASSEIGGRDTIY

v_call: TRBV29-1
j_call: TRBJ1-2
cdr3_aa: SVEHSNPHINYGYT

v_call: TRBV9
j_call: TRBJ1-1
cdr3_aa: ASSVGLRDRVTEAF

v_call: TRBV4-1
j_call: TRBJ1-2
cdr3_aa: ASSRKGTPHYGYT

v_call: TRBV6-4
j_call: TRBJ1-2
cdr3_aa: ASSDSPRANYGYT

v_call: TRBV7-3
j_call: TRBJ2-5
cdr3_aa: ASSLDRGSVGLQETQY

v_call: TRBV9
j_call: TRBJ2-5
cdr3_aa: ASSVEGGQETQY

v_call: TRBV14
j_call: TRBJ2-1
cdr3_aa: ASRHTSGGGDEQF

v_call: TRBV18
j_call: TRBJ2-3
cdr3_aa: ASSPTTGATDTQY

v_call: TRBV6-5
j_call: TRBJ2-7
cdr3_aa: ASSKMPGSSYEQY

v_call: TRBV4-2
j_call: TRBJ1-6
cdr3_aa: ASSQVEWRGYNSPLH

v_call: TRBV7-2
j_call: TRBJ2-1
cdr3_aa: ASSLAEDEQF

v_call: TRBV5-1
j_call: TRBJ2-7
cdr3_aa: ASSLALGQGDEQY

v_call: TRBV7-9
j_call: TRBJ1-2
cdr3_aa: ASSSQGTDGGYT

v_call: TRBV7-9
j_call: TRBJ2-7
cdr3_aa: ASSYPSGTSFYEQY

v_call: TRBV6-1
j_call: TRBJ2-7
cdr3_aa: AVQDRGLSEQY

v_call: TRBV7-2
j_call: TRBJ1-1
cdr3_aa: ASSSKSLNTEAF

v_call: TRBV10-3
j_call: TRBJ2-2
cdr3_aa: AISDSGQTNTGELF

v_call: TRBV27
j_call: TRBJ1-1
cdr3_aa: ASSLFAGQNTEAF

v_call: TRBV4-3
j_call: TRBJ1-2
cdr3_aa: ASSQAGQGCDYT

v_call: TRBV9
j_call: TRBJ2-3
cdr3_aa: ASSVRGLEPTSTDTQY

v_call: TRBV11-2
j_call: TRBJ1-6
cdr3_aa: ASSLGQGENSPLH

v_call: TRBV4-3
j_call: TRBJ2-7
cdr3_aa: ASSQARGLASYEQY

v_call: TRBV28
j_call: TRBJ1-1
cdr3_aa: ASRGLSQPRVSVYHTEAF

v_call: TRBV5-1
j_call: TRBJ1-1
cdr3_aa: ASSPILGQGLGTEAF

v_call: TRBV7-2
j_call: TRBJ2-7
cdr3_aa: ASSSAEFSGFGEQY

v_call: TRBV12-5
j_call: TRBJ2-6
cdr3_aa: ASGWSAGGATFTRSGANVLT

v_call: TRBV5-1
j_call: TRBJ2-1
cdr3_aa: ASRNRGTVYNEQF

v_call: TRBV7-8
j_call: TRBJ1-4
cdr3_aa: ASSLRDIPEKLF

v_call: TRBV30
j_call: TRBJ1-1
cdr3_aa: AWLGQDRNGKAF